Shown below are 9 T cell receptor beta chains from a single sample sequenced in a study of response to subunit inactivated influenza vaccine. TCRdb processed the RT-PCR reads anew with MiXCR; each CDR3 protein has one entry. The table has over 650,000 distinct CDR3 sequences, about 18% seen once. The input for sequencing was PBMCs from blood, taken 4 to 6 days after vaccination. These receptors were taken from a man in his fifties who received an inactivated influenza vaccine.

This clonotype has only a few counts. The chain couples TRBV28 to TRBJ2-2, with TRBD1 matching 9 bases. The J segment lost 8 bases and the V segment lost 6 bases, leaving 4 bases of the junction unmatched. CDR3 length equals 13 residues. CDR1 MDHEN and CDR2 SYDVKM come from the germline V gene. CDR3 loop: CASSGQGFGELFF. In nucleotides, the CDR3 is TGTGCCAGCAGCGGACAGGGGTTTGGGGAGCTGTTTTTT. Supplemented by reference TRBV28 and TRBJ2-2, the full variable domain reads DVKVTQSSRYLVKRTGEKVFLECVQDMDHENMFWYRQDPGLGLRLIYFSYDVKMKEKGDIPEGYSVSREKKERFSLILESASTNQTSMYLCASSGQGFGELFFGEGSRLTVL.

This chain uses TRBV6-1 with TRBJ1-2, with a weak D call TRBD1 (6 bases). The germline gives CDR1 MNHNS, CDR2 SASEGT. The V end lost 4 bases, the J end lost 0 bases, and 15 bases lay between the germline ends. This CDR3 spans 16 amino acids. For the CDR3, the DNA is TGTGCCAGCAGTGCCGACAGGTCCCAAGCTAACTATGGCTACACCTTC. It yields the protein CASSADRSQANYGYTF.

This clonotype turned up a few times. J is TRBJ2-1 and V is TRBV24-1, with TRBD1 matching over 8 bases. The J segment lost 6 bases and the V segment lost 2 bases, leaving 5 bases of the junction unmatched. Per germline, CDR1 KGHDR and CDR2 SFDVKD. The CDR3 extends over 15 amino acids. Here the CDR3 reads CATSDWDRSGNEQFF. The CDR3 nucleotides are TGTGCCACCAGTGATTGGGACAGGTCAGGCAATGAGCAGTTCTTC.

The CDR3 sequence is CASRGNYGYTF. CDR3 coding DNA: TGTGCCAGCAGAGGGAACTATGGCTACACCTTC. The V gene is TRBV6-2 or TRBV6-3, the J gene TRBJ1-2; D uncertain. Trimming stripped 6 bases from V and 2 bases from J, with 4 bases between. CDR1 and CDR2 (germline): MNHEY, SVGEGT. This CDR3 has 11 amino acids.

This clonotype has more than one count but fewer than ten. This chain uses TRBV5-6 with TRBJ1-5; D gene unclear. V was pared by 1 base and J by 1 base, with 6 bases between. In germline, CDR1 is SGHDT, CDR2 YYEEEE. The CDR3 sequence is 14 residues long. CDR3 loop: CASSLMASNQPQHF. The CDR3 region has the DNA TGTGCCAGCAGCTTGATGGCGAGCAATCAGCCCCAGCATTTT.

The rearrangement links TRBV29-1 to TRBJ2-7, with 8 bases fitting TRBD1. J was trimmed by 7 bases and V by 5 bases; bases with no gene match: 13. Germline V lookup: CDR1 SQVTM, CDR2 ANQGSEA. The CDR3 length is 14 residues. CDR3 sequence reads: CSVRPWDRSYEQYF. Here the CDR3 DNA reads TGCAGCGTTCGCCCCTGGGACAGGTCGTATGAGCAGTACTTC.

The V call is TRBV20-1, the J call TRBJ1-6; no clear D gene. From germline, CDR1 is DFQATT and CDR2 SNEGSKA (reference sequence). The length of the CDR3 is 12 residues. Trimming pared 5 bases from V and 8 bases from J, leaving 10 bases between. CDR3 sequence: CSARGGDSPLHF. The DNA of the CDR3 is TGCAGTGCTCGAGGTGGGGATTCACCCCTCCACTTT.

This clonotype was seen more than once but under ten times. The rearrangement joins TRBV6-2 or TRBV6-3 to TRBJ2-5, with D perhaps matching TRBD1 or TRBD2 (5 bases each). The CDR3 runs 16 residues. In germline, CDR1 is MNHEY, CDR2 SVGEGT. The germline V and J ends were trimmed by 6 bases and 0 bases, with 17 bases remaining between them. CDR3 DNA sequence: TGTGCCAGCAGACCACCGGGACCGAAGTACCAAGAGACCCAGTACTTC. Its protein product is CASRPPGPKYQETQYF.

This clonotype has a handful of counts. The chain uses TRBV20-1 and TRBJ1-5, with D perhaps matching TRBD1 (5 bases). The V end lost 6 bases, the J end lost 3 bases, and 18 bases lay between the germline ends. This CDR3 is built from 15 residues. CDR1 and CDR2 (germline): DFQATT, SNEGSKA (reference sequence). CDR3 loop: CSARTRGSNNQPQHF. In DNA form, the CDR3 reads TGCAGTGCCCGGACACGGGGATCTAACAATCAGCCCCAGCATTTT.